These 29 T cell receptor beta chains were sequenced from one sample in a study of blood T cell repertoires in COVID-19. Generated by immunoSEQ multiplex PCR, the TCRdb table keeps only in-frame clones and is missing some. Altogether about 330,000 clones are present, around 86% being singletons, with the ten largest covering 1.5% to 2%. Sequenced input: peripheral blood. The receptors derive from a woman aged 45 to 65 with acute or convalescent COVID-19.

CDR3 amino acids: CASSSEGVISYEQYF. CDR3 coding DNA: TGTGCCAGCAGTTCTGAGGGGGTTATCTCCTACGAGCAGTACTTC. The chain employs TRBV27 and TRBJ2-7; the D gene is possibly TRBD1 (6 bases). V was cut by 4 bases and J by 0 bases, with 13 bases left in between. The CDR3 covers 15 residues. CDR1 is MNHEY, CDR2 SMNVEV, per germline (reference sequence).

This clone appeared many times. The genes are TRBV5-1 and TRBJ1-1; a weak D match, TRBD1 (5 bases). CDR3 size: 15 residues. From germline, CDR1 is SGHRS and CDR2 YFSETQ. Between the trimmed V and J ends, which lost 0 bases and 3 bases, there was a span of 12 bases. This CDR3 reads CASSLEPRVDTEAFF. As DNA, the CDR3 is TGCGCCAGCAGCTTGGAACCCAGGGTGGACACTGAAGCTTTCTTT.

The gene calls are TRBV6-2 or TRBV6-3 and TRBJ1-4; 8 bases are a match to TRBD1. CDR3 length: 14 amino acids. After removal of 6 bases from V and 5 bases from J, the junction contained 5 bases not matched to a gene. Germline V CDR1 and CDR2: MNHEY, SVGEGT. CDR3 DNA: TGTGCCAGCAGCTCAACAGGGGGAAATGAAAAACTGTTTTTT. The encoded protein is CASSSTGGNEKLFF.

This clone was counted a few times. This chain links TRBV28 with TRBJ2-7; 8 bases are a match to TRBD1. V shed 2 bases, J shed 9 bases, and the junction held 12 bases outside the gene matches. Germline V gene sequence: CDR1 MDHEN, CDR2 SYDVKM. The CDR3 totals 15 residues. The chain's CDR3 is CASSLGGQGITAQYF. CDR3 in DNA: TGTGCCAGCAGTTTAGGCGGACAGGGTATTACAGCGCAGTACTTC.

The chain has TRBV5-1 and TRBJ2-1; perhaps TRBD2 as D (6 bases). Looked up from germline, CDR1 is SGHRS and CDR2 is YFSETQ. The CDR3 spans 15 residues. The germline V and J ends were trimmed by 0 bases and 7 bases, with 14 bases remaining between them. Written as DNA, the CDR3 is TGCGCCAGCAGCTTGGCCGGGGGAAGAGTGAATGAGCAGTTCTTC. It yields the protein CASSLAGGRVNEQFF.

Turning to this clone: The junction shows a germline mismatch at one end, possibly a read error. This chain connects TRBV7-7 to TRBJ2-3; D is uncertain. Germline loops: CDR1 SSHAT, CDR2 FNYEAQ (reference sequence). The CDR3 is 13 residues long. CDR3 in DNA: TGTGCTAGCAGTTCCCACGGGTCAGATACGCAGTATTTT. Its protein product is CASSSHGSDTQYF.

The chain employs TRBV12-3 or TRBV12-4 and TRBJ1-5; tentative D call: TRBD1 (5 bases). V lost 6 bases, J lost 5 bases, and 11 bases lay in between. The CDR3 totals 13 residues. CDR3 sequence: CASSRRGDQPQHF. In DNA, the CDR3 is TGTGCCAGCAGCCGGCGGGGCGATCAGCCCCAGCATTTT.

This sequence joins TRBV7-8 and TRBJ1-5, with unresolved D. With 5 bases removed from V and 9 bases from J, the gap between germline ends came to 11 bases. The CDR3 consists of 12 residues. Germline CDR1 is SGHVS and CDR2 is FQNEAQ. This CDR3 is CASSLSRGPQHF. The DNA of the CDR3 is TGTGCCAGCAGCCTATCCCGCGGGCCCCAGCATTTT.

The rearrangement links TRBV5-1 to TRBJ2-6; TRBD1 matches 9 bases. The germline V gene encodes CDR1 SGHRS and CDR2 YFSETQ. After removal of 4 bases from V and 5 bases from J, the junction contained 7 bases not matched to a gene. The CDR3 is made up of 16 amino acids. The CDR3 DNA reads TGCGCCAGCAGCCAGGGGACAGGGAAAAGGGCCAACGTCCTGACTTTC. It translates to CASSQGTGKRANVLTF.

V gene TRBV28 combines with J gene TRBJ1-2, with 9 nucleotides matching TRBD1. J lost 7 bases, V lost 4 bases, and 4 bases had no gene match. CDR3 length equals 13 residues. CDR1 and CDR2 (germline): MDHEN, SYDVKM. The CDR3 DNA sequence: TGTGCCAGCAGTTCCACAGGGGGCTTTGGCTACACCTTC. Amino acid sequence: CASSSTGGFGYTF.

V is TRBV9 and J is TRBJ1-2; 8 positions agree with TRBD1. The CDR3 is 15 residues long. Trimming took 3 bases from V and 5 from J; bases not matched to a gene: 9. Germline values: CDR1 SGDLS, CDR2 YYNGEE. The CDR3 region has the DNA TGTGCCAGCAGCGGCGGACAGGGAGGGGATTATGGCTACACCTTC. This codes for CASSGGQGGDYGYTF.

This clone has only one observation. CDR3 bases: TGTGCCAGCAGTTTATGGGGGGGGGCAGGATACCAGCCCCAGCATTTT. Amino acids: CASSLWGGAGYQPQHF. The chain recombines TRBV27 with TRBJ1-5, with D possibly being TRBD1 (6 bases). Germline V gives CDR1 MNHEY, CDR2 SMNVEV (reference sequence). V was trimmed by 1 base and J by 7 bases, leaving 17 bases between them. The CDR3 has 16 residues.

This rearrangement joins TRBV30 to TRBJ1-6; weak D call: TRBD1 (5 bases). The CDR3 contains 15 residues. CDR1 is GTSNPN and CDR2 is SVGIG in the germline V gene (reference sequence). Trimming took off 3 bases at V and 10 bases at J, with 19 bases between the two ends. For the CDR3, the DNA is TGTGCCTGGAGGTCAATCCGGGACTCCAGGTCACCCCTCCACTTT. Residues: CAWRSIRDSRSPLHF.

The gene calls are TRBV18 and TRBJ1-4; 8 bases agree with TRBD1. This CDR3 spans 15 amino acids. CDR1 is KGHSH, CDR2 LQKENI, per germline. V gave up 4 bases and J gave up 6 bases; unmatched junction bases: 7. The CDR3 spells CASSQSGGAHEKLFF. CDR3 sequence (DNA): TGTGCCAGCTCACAGTCAGGGGGCGCTCATGAAAAACTGTTTTTT.

V usage is TRBV2 and J usage is TRBJ2-5; unclear D gene. CDR1 is SNHLY and CDR2 is FYNNEI in the germline V gene. The CDR3 has 13 residues. Trimming cost V 6 bases and J 1 base, with 9 bases left between them. The CDR3 is CASRALIQETQYF. The CDR3 DNA is TGTGCCAGCAGGGCCTTAATCCAAGAGACCCAGTACTTC.

The rearrangement uses TRBV5-5 and TRBJ2-7; no clear D gene. The germline V and J ends were trimmed by 0 bases and 2 bases, with 15 bases remaining between them. CDR3 length equals 16 residues. Germline V gives CDR1 SGHKS, CDR2 YYEKEE (reference sequence). DNA of the CDR3: TGTGCCAGCAGCTTGGGGCCGGAGCGAAACACCTACGAGCAGTACTTC. It is translated as CASSLGPERNTYEQYF.

CDR3: CASSLTGMNTEAFF. The CDR3 DNA is TGTGCCAGCAGTTTAACAGGTATGAACACTGAAGCTTTCTTT. The V call is TRBV27, the J call TRBJ1-1; TRBD1 is a possible D gene (5 bases). CDR3 length equals 14 residues. Germline lookup yields CDR1 MNHEY and CDR2 SMNVEV (reference sequence). V was shortened by 2 bases and J by 0 bases, with 7 bases between the two germline ends.

This clone has just a few counts. The chain employs TRBV5-4 and TRBJ2-7, with 7 bases that match TRBD2. This CDR3 contains 17 residues. J gave up 0 bases and V 2 bases, and 11 bases lay outside the gene matches. The germline V gene has CDR1 SGHNT and CDR2 YYREEE (reference sequence). The CDR3 DNA sequence: TGTGCCAGCAGCTTATTGCCCGCTAGCGGCTTCTCCTACGAGCAGTACTTC. Amino acids: CASSLLPASGFSYEQYF.

The rearrangement links TRBV18 to TRBJ1-5; D ambiguous. CDR3 length: 13 amino acids. The germline gives CDR1 KGHSH, CDR2 LQKENI. Trimming pared 2 bases from V and 9 bases from J, leaving 11 bases between. CDR3 amino acids: CASSPETVGPQHF. The CDR3 nucleotides are TGTGCCAGCTCACCAGAGACTGTCGGGCCCCAGCATTTT.

This sequence joins TRBV6-4 and TRBJ1-1; TRBD1 aligns across 8 bases. The CDR3 has 14 residues. V was clipped by 6 bases and J by 4 bases; unmatched bases: 7. Germline assignment: CDR1 MRHNA and CDR2 SNTAGT. The CDR3 nucleotides read TGTGCCAGCAGGAATTCAGGGGGCGGCACTGAAGCTTTCTTT. Translated: CASRNSGGGTEAFF.

V usage is TRBV11-2 and J usage is TRBJ2-3; 8 bases agree with TRBD2. The CDR3 length is 15 residues. The V segment lost 5 bases and the J segment 3 bases; nucleotides outside the gene matches: 7. CDR1 SGHAT and CDR2 FQNNGV come from the germline V gene. CDR3 DNA: TGTGCCAGCAGCCCCTTGGGCGGGAGGACAGATACGCAGTATTTT. Its protein product is CASSPLGGRTDTQYF.

This sequence joins TRBV4-2 and TRBJ1-6; a weak D match, TRBD1 (6 bases). This CDR3 comprises 16 residues. The germline V and J ends were trimmed by 0 bases and 7 bases, with 13 bases remaining between them. Per the germline V gene, CDR1 is LGHNA and CDR2 is YNFKEQ. CDR3: CASSQDSGQTNSPLHF. DNA for the CDR3: TGTGCCAGCAGCCAAGATTCCGGACAGACAAATTCACCCCTCCACTTT.

This clone was counted only a few times. The V and J genes are TRBV5-1 and TRBJ2-7, with D possibly matching TRBD2 (5 bases). Germline lookup yields CDR1 SGHRS and CDR2 YFSETQ. CDR3 length: 17 amino acids. V lost 4 bases and J 0 bases, leaving 20 bases between the germline ends. The CDR3, as DNA: TGCGCCAGCAGCCTCGCGCCCAGAGGGCGCATCTCCTACGAGCAGTACTTC. This codes for CASSLAPRGRISYEQYF.

This chain links TRBV5-1 with TRBJ2-1, with 7 bases aligning to TRBD1. Germline CDR1 SGHRS, CDR2 YFSETQ. V was pared by 4 bases and J by 9 bases, with 4 bases of the junction left unmatched. The CDR3 covers 12 residues. The CDR3 DNA sequence: TGCGCCAGCAGCCCCCCAGGGGGTGAGCAGTTCTTC. It specifies CASSPPGGEQFF.

The gene calls are TRBV7-2 and TRBJ1-1; tentatively, D is TRBD1 (5 bases). The V end lost 1 base, the J end lost 11 bases, and 17 bases lay between the germline ends. The CDR3 has 14 residues. Germline CDR1 reads SGHTA; CDR2 reads FQGNSA. CDR3 residues: CASSLGHQGLGAFF. The CDR3 bases are TGTGCCAGCAGCTTAGGCCATCAGGGCCTTGGTGCTTTCTTT.

This chain joins TRBV11-2 and TRBJ2-1, with 7 bases lining up with TRBD2. The length of the CDR3 is 15 residues. The germline V gene encodes CDR1 SGHAT and CDR2 FQNNGV. The V gene end was trimmed by 1 base and the J gene end by 6 bases; junction bases not matched to a gene: 6. The CDR3 loop reads CASSLGVAGLNEQFF. The DNA for the CDR3 is TGTGCCAGCAGCTTAGGGGTAGCGGGCCTCAATGAGCAGTTCTTC.

The DNA for the CDR3 is TGTGCCAGCAGCGATGGGGGGGGGTCAGATACGCAGTATTTT. This sequence encodes CASSDGGGSDTQYF. V is TRBV25-1 and J is TRBJ2-3; 7 bases match TRBD2. Trimming took 6 bases from V and 4 from J; bases not matched to a gene: 7. The CDR3 contains 14 residues. CDR1 MGHDK and CDR2 SYGVNS come from the germline V gene.

The V call is TRBV28, the J call TRBJ2-1; D might be TRBD2 (6 bases). The V gene lost 5 bases and the J gene lost 7 bases, with 15 bases spanning the gap. This CDR3 region has 14 residues. Germline V gene sequence: CDR1 MDHEN, CDR2 SYDVKM. The CDR3 protein is CASSPPGLGNEQFF. As DNA, the CDR3 is TGTGCCAGCAGTCCCCCGGGACTGGGGAATGAGCAGTTCTTC.

CDR3 nucleotide sequence: TGTGCCAGCAGCGTAGGTAGCGGGCTTTACAATGAGCAGTTCTTC. Protein sequence: CASSVGSGLYNEQFF. This chain joins TRBV9 and TRBJ2-1; 7 bases are shared with TRBD2. The CDR3 sequence is 15 residues long. Germline V gives CDR1 SGDLS, CDR2 YYNGEE. Trimming took 0 bases from V and 4 from J; bases not matched to a gene: 4.